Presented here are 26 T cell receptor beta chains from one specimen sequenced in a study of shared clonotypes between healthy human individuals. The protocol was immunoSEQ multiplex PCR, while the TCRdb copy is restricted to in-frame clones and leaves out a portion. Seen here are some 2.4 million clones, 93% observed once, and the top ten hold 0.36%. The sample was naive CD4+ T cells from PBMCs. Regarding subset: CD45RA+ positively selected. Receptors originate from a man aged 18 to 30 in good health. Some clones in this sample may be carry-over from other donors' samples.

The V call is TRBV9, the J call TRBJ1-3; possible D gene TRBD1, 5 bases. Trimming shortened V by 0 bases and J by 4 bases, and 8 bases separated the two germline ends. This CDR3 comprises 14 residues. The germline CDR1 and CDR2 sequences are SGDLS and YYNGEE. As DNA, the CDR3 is TGTGCCAGCAGCGTAGCAGGGTCGGGAAACACCATATATTTT. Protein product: CASSVAGSGNTIYF.

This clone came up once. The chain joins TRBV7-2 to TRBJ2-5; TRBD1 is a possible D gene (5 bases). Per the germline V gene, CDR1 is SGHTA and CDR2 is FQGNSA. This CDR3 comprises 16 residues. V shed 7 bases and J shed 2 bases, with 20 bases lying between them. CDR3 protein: CASTTRLTAGQETQYF. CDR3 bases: TGTGCCAGCACCACACGACTGACTGCAGGGCAAGAGACCCAGTACTTC.

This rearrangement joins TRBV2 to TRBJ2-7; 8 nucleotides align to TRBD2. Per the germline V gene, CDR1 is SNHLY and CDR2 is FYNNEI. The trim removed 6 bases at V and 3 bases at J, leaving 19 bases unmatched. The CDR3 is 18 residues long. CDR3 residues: CASRNAPIFSGNLYEQYF. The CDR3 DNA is TGTGCCAGCAGGAATGCACCTATATTTAGCGGGAATCTCTACGAGCAGTACTTC.

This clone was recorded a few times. CDR3 coding DNA: TGCGCCAGCAGCAAAGTCCCACAGGGATACCTTGAAGCTTTCTTT. Translating it yields CASSKVPQGYLEAFF. The chain joins TRBV5-1 to TRBJ1-1, with a possible D match to TRBD1 (6 bases). The length of the CDR3 is 15 residues. V was cut by 4 bases and J by 7 bases, with 20 bases left in between. CDR1 SGHRS and CDR2 YFSETQ come from the germline V gene.

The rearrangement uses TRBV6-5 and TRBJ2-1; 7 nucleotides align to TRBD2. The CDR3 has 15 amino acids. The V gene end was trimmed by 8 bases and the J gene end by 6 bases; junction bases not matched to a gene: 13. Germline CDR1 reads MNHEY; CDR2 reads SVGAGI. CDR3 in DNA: TGTGCCAGCCATCAAGCGGGGAAGGGGCCCAATGAGCAGTTCTTC. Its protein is CASHQAGKGPNEQFF.

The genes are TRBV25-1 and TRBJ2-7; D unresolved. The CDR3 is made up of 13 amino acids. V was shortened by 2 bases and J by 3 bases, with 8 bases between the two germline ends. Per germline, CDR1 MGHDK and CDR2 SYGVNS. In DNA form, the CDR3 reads TGTGCCAGCAGTGAACAGCTTGGCTACGAGCAGTACTTC. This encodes CASSEQLGYEQYF.

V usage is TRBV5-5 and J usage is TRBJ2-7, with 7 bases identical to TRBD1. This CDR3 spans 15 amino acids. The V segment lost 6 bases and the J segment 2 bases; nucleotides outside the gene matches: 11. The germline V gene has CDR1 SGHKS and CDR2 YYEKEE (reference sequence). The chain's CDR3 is CASNPSGTAPYEQYF. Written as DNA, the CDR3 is TGTGCCAGCAACCCCTCGGGGACAGCGCCCTACGAGCAGTACTTC.

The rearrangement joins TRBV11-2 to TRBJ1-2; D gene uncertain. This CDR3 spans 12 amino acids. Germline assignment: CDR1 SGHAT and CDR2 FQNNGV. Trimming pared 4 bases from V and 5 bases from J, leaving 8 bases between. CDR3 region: CASSSHDYGYTF. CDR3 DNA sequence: TGTGCCAGCAGCTCCCACGATTATGGCTACACCTTC.

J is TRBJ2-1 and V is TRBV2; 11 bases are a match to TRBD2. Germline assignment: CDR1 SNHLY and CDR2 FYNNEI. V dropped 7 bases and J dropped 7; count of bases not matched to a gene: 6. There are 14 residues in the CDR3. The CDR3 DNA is TGTGCCAGCATCGGGTCTAGCGGGAGGAATGAGCAGTTCTTC. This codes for CASIGSSGRNEQFF.

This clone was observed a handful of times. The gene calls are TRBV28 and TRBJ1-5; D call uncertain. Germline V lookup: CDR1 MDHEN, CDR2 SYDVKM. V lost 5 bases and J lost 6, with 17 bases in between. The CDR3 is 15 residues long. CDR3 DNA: TGTGCCAGCAGTCCCTCCCGACTGTTTCGTCAGCCCCAGCATTTT. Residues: CASSPSRLFRQPQHF.

The CDR3 is CASSLGDGANEKLFF. Written as DNA, the CDR3 is TGTGCCAGCAGCTTAGGTGACGGGGCTAATGAAAAACTGTTTTTT. This rearrangement joins TRBV7-9 to TRBJ1-4; no clear D gene. The germline V and J ends were trimmed by 1 base and 3 bases, with 9 bases remaining between them. CDR3 length: 15 residues. The germline V gene encodes CDR1 SEHNR and CDR2 FQNEAQ (reference sequence).

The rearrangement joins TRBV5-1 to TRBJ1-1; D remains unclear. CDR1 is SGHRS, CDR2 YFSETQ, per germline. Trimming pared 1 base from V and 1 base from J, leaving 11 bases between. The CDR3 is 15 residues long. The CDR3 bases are TGCGCCAGCAGCTTGTCCAGCAGGCAGAACACTGAAGCTTTCTTT. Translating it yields CASSLSSRQNTEAFF.

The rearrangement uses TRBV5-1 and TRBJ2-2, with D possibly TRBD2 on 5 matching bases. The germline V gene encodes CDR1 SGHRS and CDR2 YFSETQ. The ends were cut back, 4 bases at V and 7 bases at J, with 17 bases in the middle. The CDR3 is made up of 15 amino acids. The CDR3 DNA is TGCGCCAGCAGCCGAGATATGACTATAATCGGGGAGCTGTTTTTT. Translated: CASSRDMTIIGELFF.

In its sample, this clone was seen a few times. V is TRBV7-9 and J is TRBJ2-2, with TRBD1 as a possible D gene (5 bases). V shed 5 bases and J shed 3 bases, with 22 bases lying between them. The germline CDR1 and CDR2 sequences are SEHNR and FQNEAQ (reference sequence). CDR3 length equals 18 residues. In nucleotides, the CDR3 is TGTGCCAGCAGCCTCGGTCTTAACTGGGGCACAGACACCGGGGAGCTGTTTTTT. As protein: CASSLGLNWGTDTGELFF. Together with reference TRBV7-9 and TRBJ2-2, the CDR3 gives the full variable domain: DTGVSQNPRHKITKRGQNVTFRCDPISEHNRLYWYRQTLGQGPEFLTYFQNEAQLEKSRLLSDRFSAERPKGSFSTLEIQRTEQGDSAMYLCASSLGLNWGTDTGELFFGEGSRLTVL.

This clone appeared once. The CDR3 region has the DNA TGTGCCAGCAGCTGGAGGGGGACTGAAGCTTTCTTT. It specifies CASSWRGTEAFF. The genes are TRBV11-2 and TRBJ1-1; possibly TRBD1 for D (6 bases). The CDR3 length is 12 residues. V lost 4 bases, J lost 5 bases, and 8 bases lay in between. From germline, CDR1 is SGHAT and CDR2 FQNNGV.

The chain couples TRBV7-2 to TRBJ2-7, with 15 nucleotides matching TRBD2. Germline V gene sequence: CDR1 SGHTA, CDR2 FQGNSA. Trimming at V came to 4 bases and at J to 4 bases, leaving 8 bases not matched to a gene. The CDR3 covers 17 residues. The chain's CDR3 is CASSSPGTSGRRYEQYF. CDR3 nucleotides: TGTGCCAGCAGCTCCCCCGGGACTAGCGGGAGGAGGTACGAGCAGTACTTC.

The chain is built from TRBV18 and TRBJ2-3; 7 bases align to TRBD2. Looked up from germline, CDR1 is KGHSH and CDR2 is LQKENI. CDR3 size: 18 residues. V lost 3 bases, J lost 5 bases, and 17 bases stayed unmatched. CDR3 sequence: CASSPSRLAGESGDTQYF. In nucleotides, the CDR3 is TGTGCCAGCTCACCCTCCCGGTTGGCGGGAGAATCGGGAGATACGCAGTATTTT.

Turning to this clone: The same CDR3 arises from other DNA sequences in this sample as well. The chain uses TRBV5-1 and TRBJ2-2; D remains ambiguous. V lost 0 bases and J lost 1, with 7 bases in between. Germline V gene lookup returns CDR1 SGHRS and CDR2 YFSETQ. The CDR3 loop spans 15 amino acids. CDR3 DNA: TGCGCCAGCAGCTTGGCCCCCGAGAACACCGGGGAGCTGTTTTTT. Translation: CASSLAPENTGELFF.

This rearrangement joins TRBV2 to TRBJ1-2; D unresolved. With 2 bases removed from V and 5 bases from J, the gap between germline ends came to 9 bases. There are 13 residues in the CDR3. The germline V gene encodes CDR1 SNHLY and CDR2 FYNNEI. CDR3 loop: CASSEYGVYGYTF. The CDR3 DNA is TGTGCCAGCAGTGAATATGGGGTATATGGCTACACCTTC.

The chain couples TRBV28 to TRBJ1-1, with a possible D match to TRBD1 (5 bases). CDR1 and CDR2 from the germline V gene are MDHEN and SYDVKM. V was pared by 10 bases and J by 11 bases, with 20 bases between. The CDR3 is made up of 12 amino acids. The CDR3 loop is CATEMGGSYAFF. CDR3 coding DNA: TGTGCCACCGAAATGGGGGGGAGTTACGCTTTCTTT.

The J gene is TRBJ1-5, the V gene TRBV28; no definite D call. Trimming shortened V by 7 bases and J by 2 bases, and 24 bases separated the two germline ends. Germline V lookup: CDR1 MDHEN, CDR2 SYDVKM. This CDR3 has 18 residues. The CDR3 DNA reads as TGTGCCAGCAAAGACCCAACCCTCCCGGGTACGGGCAATCAGCCCCAGCATTTT. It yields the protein CASKDPTLPGTGNQPQHF.

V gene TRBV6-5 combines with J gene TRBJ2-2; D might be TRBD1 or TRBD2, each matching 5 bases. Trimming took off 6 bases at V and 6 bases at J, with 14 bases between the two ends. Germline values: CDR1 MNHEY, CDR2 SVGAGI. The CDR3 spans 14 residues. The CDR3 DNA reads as TGTGCCAGCAGAGGGTTGGGGGTAGCCGGGGAGCTGTTTTTT. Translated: CASRGLGVAGELFF.

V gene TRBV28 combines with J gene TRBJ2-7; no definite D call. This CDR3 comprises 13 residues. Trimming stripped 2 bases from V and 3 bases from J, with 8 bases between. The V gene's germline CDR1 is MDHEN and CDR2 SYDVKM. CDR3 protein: CASSLRLHYEQYF. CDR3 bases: TGTGCCAGCAGTTTACGGCTCCACTACGAGCAGTACTTC.

CDR3 sequence reads: CASSLVERLQNTQYF. CDR3 DNA: TGCGCCAGCAGCTTGGTAGAACGGTTGCAAAATACGCAGTATTTT. The chain joins TRBV5-1 to TRBJ2-3; D is uncertain. The CDR3 sequence is 15 residues long. V lost 0 bases and J 7 bases, leaving 15 bases between the germline ends. CDR1 SGHRS and CDR2 YFSETQ come from the germline V gene.

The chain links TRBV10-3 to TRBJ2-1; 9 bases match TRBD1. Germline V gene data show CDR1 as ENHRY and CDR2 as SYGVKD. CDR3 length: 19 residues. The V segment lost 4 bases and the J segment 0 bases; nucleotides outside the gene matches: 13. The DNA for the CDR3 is TGTGCCATCAGTGGACGGACAGGGGCTATCTCCAGCTCCTACAATGAGCAGTTCTTC. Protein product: CAISGRTGAISSSYNEQFF.

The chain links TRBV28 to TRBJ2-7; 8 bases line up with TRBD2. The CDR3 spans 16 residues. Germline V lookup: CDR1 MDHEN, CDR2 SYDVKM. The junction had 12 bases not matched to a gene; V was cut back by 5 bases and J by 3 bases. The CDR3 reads CASSRAGAALSYEQYF. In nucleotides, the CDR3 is TGTGCCAGCAGTAGAGCGGGAGCTGCCTTAAGCTACGAGCAGTACTTC.